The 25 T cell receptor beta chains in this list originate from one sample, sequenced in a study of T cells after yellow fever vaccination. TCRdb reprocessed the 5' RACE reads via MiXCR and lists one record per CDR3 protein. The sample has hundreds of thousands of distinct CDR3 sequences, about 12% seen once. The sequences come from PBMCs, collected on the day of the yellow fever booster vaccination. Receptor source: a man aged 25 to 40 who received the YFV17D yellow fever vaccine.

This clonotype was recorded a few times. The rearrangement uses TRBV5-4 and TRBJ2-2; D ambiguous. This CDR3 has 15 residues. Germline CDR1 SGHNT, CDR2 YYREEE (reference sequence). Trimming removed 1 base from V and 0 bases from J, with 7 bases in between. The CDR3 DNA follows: TGTGCCAGCAGCTTGAAAAGCGCGAACACCGGGGAGCTGTTTTTT. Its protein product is CASSLKSANTGELFF.

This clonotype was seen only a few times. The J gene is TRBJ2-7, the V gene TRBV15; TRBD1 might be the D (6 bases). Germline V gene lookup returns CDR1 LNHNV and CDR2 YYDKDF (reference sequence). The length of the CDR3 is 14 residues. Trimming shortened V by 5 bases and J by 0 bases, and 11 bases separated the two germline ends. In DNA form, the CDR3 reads TGTGCCACCAGCCAGGGGACCTTCTCCTACGAGCAGTACTTC. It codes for CATSQGTFSYEQYF.

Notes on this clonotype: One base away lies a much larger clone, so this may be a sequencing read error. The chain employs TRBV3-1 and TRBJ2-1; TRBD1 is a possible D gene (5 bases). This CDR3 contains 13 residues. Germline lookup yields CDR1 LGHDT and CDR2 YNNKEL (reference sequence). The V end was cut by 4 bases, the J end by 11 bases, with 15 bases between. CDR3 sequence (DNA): TGTGCCAGCAGCCCCCCAGGGTGGAATAAGCAGTTCTTC. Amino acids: CASSPPGWNKQFF.

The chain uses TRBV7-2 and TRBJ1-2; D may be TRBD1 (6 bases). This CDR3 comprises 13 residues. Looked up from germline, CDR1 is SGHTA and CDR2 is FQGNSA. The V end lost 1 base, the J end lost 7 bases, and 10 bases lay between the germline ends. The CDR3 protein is CASSLDRVGGYTF. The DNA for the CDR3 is TGTGCCAGCAGCTTAGACAGGGTCGGTGGCTACACCTTC.

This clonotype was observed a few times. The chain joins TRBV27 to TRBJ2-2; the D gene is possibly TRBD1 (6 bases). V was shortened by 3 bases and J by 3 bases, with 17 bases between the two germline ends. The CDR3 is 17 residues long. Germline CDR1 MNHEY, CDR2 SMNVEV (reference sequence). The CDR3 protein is CASSFRQIQGYTGELFF. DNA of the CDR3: TGTGCCAGCAGTTTCCGGCAGATACAGGGTTACACCGGGGAGCTGTTTTTT.

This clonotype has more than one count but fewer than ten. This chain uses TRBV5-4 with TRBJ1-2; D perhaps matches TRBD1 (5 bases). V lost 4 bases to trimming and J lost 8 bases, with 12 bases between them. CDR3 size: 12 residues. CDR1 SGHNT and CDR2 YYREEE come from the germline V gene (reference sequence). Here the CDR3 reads CASSGDRDGYTF. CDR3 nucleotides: TGTGCCAGCAGCGGGGATCGGGACGGCTACACCTTC.

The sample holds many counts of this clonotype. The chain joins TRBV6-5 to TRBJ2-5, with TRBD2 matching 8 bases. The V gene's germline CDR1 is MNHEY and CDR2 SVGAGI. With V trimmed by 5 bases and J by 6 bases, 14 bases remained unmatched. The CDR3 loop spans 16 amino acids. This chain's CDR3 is CASSTSGGRTFQTQYF. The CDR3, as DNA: TGTGCCAGCAGTACCTCCGGCGGGAGGACATTCCAGACCCAGTACTTC.

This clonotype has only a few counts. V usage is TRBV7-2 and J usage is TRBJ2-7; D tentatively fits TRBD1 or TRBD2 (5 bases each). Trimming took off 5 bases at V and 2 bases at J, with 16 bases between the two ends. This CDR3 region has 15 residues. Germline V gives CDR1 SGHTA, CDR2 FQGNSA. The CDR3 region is CASSRTGTVPYEQYF. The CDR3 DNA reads TGTGCCAGCAGCCGCACCGGGACCGTTCCCTACGAGCAGTACTTC. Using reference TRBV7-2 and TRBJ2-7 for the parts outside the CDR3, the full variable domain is GAGVSQSPSNKVTEKGKDVELRCDPISGHTALYWYRQSLGQGLEFLIYFQGNSAPDKSGLPSDRFSAERTGGSVSTLTIQRTQQEDSAVYLCASSRTGTVPYEQYFGPGTRLTVT.

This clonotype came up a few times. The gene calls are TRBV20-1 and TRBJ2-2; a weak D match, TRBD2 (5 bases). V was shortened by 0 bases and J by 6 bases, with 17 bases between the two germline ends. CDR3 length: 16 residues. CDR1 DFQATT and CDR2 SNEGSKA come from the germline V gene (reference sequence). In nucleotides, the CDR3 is TGCAGTGCTAGAGACACCCGTAGAGGGATCGCCGGGGAGCTGTTTTTT. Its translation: CSARDTRRGIAGELFF.

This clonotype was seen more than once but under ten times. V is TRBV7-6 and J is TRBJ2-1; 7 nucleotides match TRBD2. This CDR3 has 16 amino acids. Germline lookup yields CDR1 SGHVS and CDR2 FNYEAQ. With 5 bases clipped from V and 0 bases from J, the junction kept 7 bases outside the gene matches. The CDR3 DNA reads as TGTGCCAGCAGCCCCGAGTGGGGGGGCTCCTACAATGAGCAGTTCTTC. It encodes CASSPEWGGSYNEQFF.

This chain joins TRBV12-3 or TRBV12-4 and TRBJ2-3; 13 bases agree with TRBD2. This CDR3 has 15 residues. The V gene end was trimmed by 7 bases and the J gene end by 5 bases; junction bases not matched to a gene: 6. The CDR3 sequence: CASTGLAGARDTQYF. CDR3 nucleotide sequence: TGTGCCAGCACCGGACTAGCGGGAGCTCGAGATACGCAGTATTTT.

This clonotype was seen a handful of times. As DNA, the CDR3 is TGTGCCAGCAGCACCAAAGGAACGAGATTCAATGAGCAGTTCTTC. It is translated as CASSTKGTRFNEQFF. The V gene is TRBV6-1, the J gene TRBJ2-1, with unresolved D. The germline CDR1 and CDR2 sequences are MNHNS and SASEGT. This CDR3 has 15 amino acids. Trimming shortened V by 6 bases and J by 6 bases, and 18 bases separated the two germline ends.

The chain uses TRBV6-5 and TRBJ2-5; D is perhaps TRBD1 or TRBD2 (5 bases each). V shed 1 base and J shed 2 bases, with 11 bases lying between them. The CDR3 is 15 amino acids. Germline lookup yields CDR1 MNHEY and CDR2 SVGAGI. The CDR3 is CASSYWGSGQETQYF. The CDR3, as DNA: TGTGCCAGCAGTTACTGGGGGTCGGGTCAAGAGACCCAGTACTTC.

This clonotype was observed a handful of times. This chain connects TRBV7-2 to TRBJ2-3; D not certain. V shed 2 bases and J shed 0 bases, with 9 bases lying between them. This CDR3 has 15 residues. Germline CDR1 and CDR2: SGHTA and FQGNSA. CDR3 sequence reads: CASSLQIGSTDTQYF. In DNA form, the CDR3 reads TGTGCCAGCAGCTTACAAATTGGCAGCACAGATACGCAGTATTTT.

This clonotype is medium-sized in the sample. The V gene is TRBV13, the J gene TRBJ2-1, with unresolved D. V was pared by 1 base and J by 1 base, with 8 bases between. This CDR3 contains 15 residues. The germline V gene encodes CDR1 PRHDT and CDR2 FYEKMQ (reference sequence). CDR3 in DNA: TGTGCCAGCAGCTTAGAACGTGAGTCCTACAATGAGCAGTTCTTC. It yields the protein CASSLERESYNEQFF.

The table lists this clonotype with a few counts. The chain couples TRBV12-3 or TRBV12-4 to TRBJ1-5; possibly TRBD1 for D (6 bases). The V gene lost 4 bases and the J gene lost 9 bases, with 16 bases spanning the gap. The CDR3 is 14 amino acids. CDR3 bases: TGTGCCAGCAGTTCCAGACAGGCCCTGGGGCCCCAGCATTTT. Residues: CASSSRQALGPQHF.

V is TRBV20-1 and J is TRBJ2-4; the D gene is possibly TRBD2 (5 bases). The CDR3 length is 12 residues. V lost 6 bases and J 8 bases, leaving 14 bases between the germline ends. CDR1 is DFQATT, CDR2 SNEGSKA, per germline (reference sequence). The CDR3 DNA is TGCAGTGCCCGGGATTGGACCCACATTCAGTACTTC. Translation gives CSARDWTHIQYF.

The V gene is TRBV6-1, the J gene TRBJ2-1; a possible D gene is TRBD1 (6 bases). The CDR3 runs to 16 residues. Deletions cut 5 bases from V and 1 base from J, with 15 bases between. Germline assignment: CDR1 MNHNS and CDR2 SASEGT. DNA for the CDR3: TGTGCCAGCAGTCATTTACAGGGTGGGTCCTACAATGAGCAGTTCTTC. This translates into CASSHLQGGSYNEQFF.

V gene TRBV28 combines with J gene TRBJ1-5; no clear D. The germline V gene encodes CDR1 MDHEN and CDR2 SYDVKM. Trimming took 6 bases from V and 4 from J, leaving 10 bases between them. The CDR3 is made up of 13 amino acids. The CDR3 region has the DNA TGTGCCAGCAGGTACAGCCCAAATCAGCCCCAGCATTTT. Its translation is CASRYSPNQPQHF.

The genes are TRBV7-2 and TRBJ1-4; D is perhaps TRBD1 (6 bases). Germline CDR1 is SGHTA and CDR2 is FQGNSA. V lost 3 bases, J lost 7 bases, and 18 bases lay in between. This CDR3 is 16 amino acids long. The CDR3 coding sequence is TGTGCCAGCAGCTTGGCCCCCCAGGGGTGGGGTGAAAAACTGTTTTTT. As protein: CASSLAPQGWGEKLFF.

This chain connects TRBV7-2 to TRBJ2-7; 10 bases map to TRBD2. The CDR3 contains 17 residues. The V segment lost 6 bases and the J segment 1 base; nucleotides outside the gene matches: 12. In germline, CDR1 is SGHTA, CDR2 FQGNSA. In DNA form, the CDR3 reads TGTGCCAGCAGATCGCACCCCGGGACTAGCGTTTCCTACGAGCAGTACTTC. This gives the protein CASRSHPGTSVSYEQYF.

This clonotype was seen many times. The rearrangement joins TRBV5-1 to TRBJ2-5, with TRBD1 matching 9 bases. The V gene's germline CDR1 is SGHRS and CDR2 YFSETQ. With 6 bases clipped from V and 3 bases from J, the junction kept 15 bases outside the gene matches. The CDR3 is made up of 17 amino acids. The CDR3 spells CASNRGLGTASEETQYF. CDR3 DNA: TGCGCCAGCAACAGGGGGCTTGGGACAGCCTCGGAAGAGACCCAGTACTTC.

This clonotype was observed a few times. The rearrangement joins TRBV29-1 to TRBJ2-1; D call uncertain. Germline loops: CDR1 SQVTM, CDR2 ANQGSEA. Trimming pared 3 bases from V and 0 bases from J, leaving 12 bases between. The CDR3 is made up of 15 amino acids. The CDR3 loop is CSVESLSYSYNEQFF. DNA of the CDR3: TGCAGCGTTGAGTCCCTGAGCTACTCCTACAATGAGCAGTTCTTC.

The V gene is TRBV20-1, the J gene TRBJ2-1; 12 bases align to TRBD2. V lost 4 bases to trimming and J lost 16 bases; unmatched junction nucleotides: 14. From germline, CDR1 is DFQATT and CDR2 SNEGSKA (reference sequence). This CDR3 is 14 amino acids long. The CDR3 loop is CSAIWTSGNQAHFF. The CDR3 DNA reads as TGCAGTGCTATATGGACTAGCGGGAACCAGGCGCATTTCTTC.

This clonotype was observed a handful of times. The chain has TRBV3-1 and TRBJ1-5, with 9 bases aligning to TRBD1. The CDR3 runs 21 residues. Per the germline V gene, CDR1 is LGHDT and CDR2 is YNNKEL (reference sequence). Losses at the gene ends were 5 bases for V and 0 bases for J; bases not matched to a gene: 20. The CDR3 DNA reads TGTGCCAGCAGCGTAATCTTCGACCGGGACAGGGAGAATATTAGCAATCAGCCCCAGCATTTT. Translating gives CASSVIFDRDRENISNQPQHF.